This passage covers 20 T cell receptor beta chains from one sample sequenced in a study of T cell repertoires in cytomegalovirus infection. TCRdb re-called the reads through MiXCR, storing one row per CDR3 protein. The sample records 200,000 to 250,000 distinct CDR3 sequences, around two fifths being singletons. The antigens these receptors bind are not known. The sequencing used CD8+ T cells from cultured PBMCs, collected from culture after CMV antigen stimulation. The receptors shown here come from a human donor in good health (CMV status not recorded). Some clones in this sample may be carry-over from other donors' samples.

A remark on this clonotype: At one of its ends the junction is not consistent with the germline gene, which may arise from a read error. V is TRBV19 and J is TRBJ1-1; D not certain. The germline V gene has CDR1 LNHDA and CDR2 SQIVND (reference sequence). This CDR3 contains 15 residues. CDR3 nucleotides: TGTGCCAGTAGTATAGATGAGGTAATGAACACTGAAGCCTTCTTT. Translated, it gives CASSIDEVMNTEAFF.

This clonotype was counted a few times. The chain links TRBV12-3 or TRBV12-4 to TRBJ2-5; 11 nucleotides align to TRBD2. The V segment lost 5 bases and the J segment 3 bases; nucleotides outside the gene matches: 2. The CDR3 runs to 14 residues. The CDR3 nucleotides are TGTGCCAGCAGTCGGGGACTAGCGGAAGAGACCCAGTACTTC. Protein: CASSRGLAEETQYF.

The V gene is TRBV5-4, the J gene TRBJ2-6; perhaps TRBD1 as D (6 bases). The germline gives CDR1 SGHNT, CDR2 YYREEE (reference sequence). This CDR3 has 14 amino acids. Trimming pared 9 bases from V and 0 bases from J, leaving 10 bases between. The CDR3 loop is CAISDSSGANVLTF. The CDR3 bases are TGTGCCATTTCGGACAGCTCTGGGGCCAACGTCCTGACTTTC.

This clonotype was observed a handful of times. The V gene is TRBV7-9, the J gene TRBJ1-1; the match to TRBD1 covers 7 bases. The germline CDR1 and CDR2 sequences are SEHNR and FQNEAQ (reference sequence). V shed 5 bases, J shed 9 bases, and the junction held 6 bases outside the gene matches. The CDR3 runs 12 residues. In DNA form, the CDR3 reads TGTGCCAGCAGCCGGGGGACAGATCAAGCTTTCTTT. It specifies CASSRGTDQAFF.

The CDR3: CASSLMEAVPNEKLFF. DNA of the CDR3: TGTGCCAGCAGCTTGATGGAGGCAGTTCCTAATGAAAAACTGTTTTTT. The chain carries TRBV5-6 and TRBJ1-4; no clear D. The CDR3 consists of 16 residues. V lost 1 base to trimming and J lost 3 bases, with 13 bases between them. Per germline, CDR1 SGHDT and CDR2 YYEEEE.

Regarding this clonotype: One junction end does not reproduce the germline sequence, and a read error may be involved. The rearrangement uses TRBV7-3 and TRBJ2-7; D may match TRBD1 or TRBD2 (5 bases each). CDR3 length: 15 amino acids. Germline assignment: CDR1 SGHTA and CDR2 FQGTGA. CDR3 region: CASSRGLADSYEHYF. In DNA, the CDR3 is TGTGCCAGCAGCCGGGGCCTAGCAGACTCCTACGAGCATTACTTC.

Concerning this clonotype itself: At one end the junction does not follow the germline gene, possibly because of a read error. The chain employs TRBV12-3 or TRBV12-4 and TRBJ1-5, with 7 bases lining up with TRBD1. The CDR3 has 15 residues. The CDR3 DNA reads as TGTGCCAGCAGCAGGGACAGATATAGCAATCAGCCCCAGGAATTT. Protein sequence: CASSRDRYSNQPQEF.

The CDR3 region is CSARDREMVKNIQYF. DNA of the CDR3: TGCAGTGCTAGAGACAGGGAAATGGTCAAAAACATTCAGTACTTC. The rearrangement uses TRBV20-1 and TRBJ2-4, with a possible D match to TRBD1 (5 bases). The CDR3 covers 15 residues. V lost 0 bases, J lost 3 bases, and 12 bases lay in between. Germline values: CDR1 DFQATT, CDR2 SNEGSKA (reference sequence).

The genes are TRBV10-3 and TRBJ2-5; possible D gene TRBD2, 6 bases. The CDR3 covers 15 residues. The V end lost 0 bases, the J end lost 2 bases, and 10 bases lay between the germline ends. In germline, CDR1 is ENHRY, CDR2 SYGVKD. CDR3 protein: CAISESGLPQETQYF. CDR3 nucleotide sequence: TGTGCCATCAGTGAGTCGGGACTGCCACAAGAGACCCAGTACTTC.

This chain uses TRBV27 with TRBJ2-5; D call uncertain. The germline V gene has CDR1 MNHEY and CDR2 SMNVEV (reference sequence). CDR3 length: 15 amino acids. The V gene lost 1 base and the J gene lost 0 bases, with 9 bases spanning the gap. CDR3: CASSLFGQYQETQYF. The CDR3 DNA sequence: TGTGCCAGCAGTTTATTCGGGCAATACCAAGAGACCCAGTACTTC.

CDR3 sequence reads: CASSQGRSTGELFF. DNA for the CDR3: TGTGCCAGCAGCCAAGGTAGGAGCACCGGGGAGCTGTTTTTT. The J gene is TRBJ2-2, the V gene TRBV4-2; no clear D. Germline V CDR1 and CDR2: LGHNA, YNFKEQ. The CDR3 consists of 14 residues. Trimming pared 1 base from V and 4 bases from J, leaving 7 bases between.

The chain employs TRBV7-2 and TRBJ2-7; TRBD2 agrees at 7 bases. The CDR3 spans 16 residues. After removal of 7 bases from V and 2 bases from J, the junction contained 14 bases not matched to a gene. In germline, CDR1 is SGHTA, CDR2 FQGNSA. The CDR3, as DNA: TGTGCCAGCACCATAGGCACGCGGCGGGGGACCTACGAGCAGTACTTC. Translating it yields CASTIGTRRGTYEQYF.

The chain couples TRBV23-1 to TRBJ2-4, with 14 positions matching TRBD2. TRBV23-1 carries the ORF label, with uncertain function. CDR3 size: 18 residues. V lost 8 bases, J lost 9 bases, and 18 bases stayed unmatched. CDR3 coding DNA: TGCGCCAGCGCTCAAACCGGGACTAGCGGGAGTTTGAGACCCATTCAGTACTTC. Its translation is CASAQTGTSGSLRPIQYF.

This clonotype was seen only a few times. The chain employs TRBV11-2 and TRBJ2-7; D possibly matches TRBD1 or TRBD2 (5 bases each). Trimming removed 1 base at V and 2 bases at J, with 9 bases between. Germline CDR1 and CDR2: SGHAT and FQNNGV. The CDR3 spans 14 residues. The DNA for the CDR3 is TGTGCCAGCAGCTTAGGTGAGGGGCCCTACGAGCAGTACTTC. Translating it yields CASSLGEGPYEQYF.

The chain's CDR3 is CASSLGEGPYGYTF. CDR3 DNA sequence: TGTGCCAGCAGCTTAGGGGAGGGACCCTATGGCTACACCTTC. V usage is TRBV7-9 and J usage is TRBJ1-2; weak D call: TRBD1 (5 bases). The CDR3 covers 14 residues. V was pared by 1 base and J by 4 bases, with 10 bases between. Germline V gives CDR1 SEHNR, CDR2 FQNEAQ (reference sequence).

The chain is built from TRBV4-1 and TRBJ2-3; 7 bases align to TRBD2. CDR1 is MGHRA, CDR2 YSYEKL, per germline. This CDR3 is built from 16 residues. V shed 0 bases and J 1 base; nucleotides not matched to a gene: 4. The CDR3 DNA sequence: TGCGCCAGCAGCCAAGAGGAGAGCGGGGGCACAGATACGCAGTATTTT. Protein product: CASSQEESGGTDTQYF.

The V gene is TRBV12-3 or TRBV12-4, the J gene TRBJ1-1, with D uncertain. This CDR3 has 11 residues. The V end was cut by 5 bases, the J end by 8 bases, with 9 bases between. DNA of the CDR3: TGTGCCAGCAGTCCCCTTACAGAAGCTTTCTTT. Translated: CASSPLTEAFF.

The chain joins TRBV7-6 to TRBJ1-6; D unresolved. The V end lost 2 bases, the J end lost 6 bases, and 14 bases lay between the germline ends. The CDR3 is 16 residues long. Germline CDR1 reads SGHVS; CDR2 reads FNYEAQ. In nucleotides, the CDR3 is TGTGCCAGCAGCTTAAACAAACTCGGCCCTAATTCACCCCTCCACTTT. Its translation: CASSLNKLGPNSPLHF.

V usage is TRBV7-9 and J usage is TRBJ2-7; 8 bases map to TRBD1. Germline V lookup: CDR1 SEHNR, CDR2 FQNEAQ (reference sequence). Trimming at V came to 5 bases and at J to 0 bases, leaving 3 bases not matched to a gene. CDR3 length equals 14 residues. The CDR3 DNA sequence: TGTGCCAGCAGCGTACAGGGGGACTCCTACGAGCAGTACTTC. Translating it yields CASSVQGDSYEQYF.

This clonotype has only a few counts. The chain carries TRBV4-1 and TRBJ2-1, with D possibly being TRBD2 (6 bases). The CDR3 totals 17 residues. Trimming shortened V by 6 bases and J by 7 bases, and 25 bases separated the two germline ends. The germline gives CDR1 MGHRA, CDR2 YSYEKL. The CDR3 coding sequence is TGCGCCAGCAGTCGCACGGTGAGGGAGGCCCCAGGGAATGAGCAGTTCTTC. This sequence encodes CASSRTVREAPGNEQFF.